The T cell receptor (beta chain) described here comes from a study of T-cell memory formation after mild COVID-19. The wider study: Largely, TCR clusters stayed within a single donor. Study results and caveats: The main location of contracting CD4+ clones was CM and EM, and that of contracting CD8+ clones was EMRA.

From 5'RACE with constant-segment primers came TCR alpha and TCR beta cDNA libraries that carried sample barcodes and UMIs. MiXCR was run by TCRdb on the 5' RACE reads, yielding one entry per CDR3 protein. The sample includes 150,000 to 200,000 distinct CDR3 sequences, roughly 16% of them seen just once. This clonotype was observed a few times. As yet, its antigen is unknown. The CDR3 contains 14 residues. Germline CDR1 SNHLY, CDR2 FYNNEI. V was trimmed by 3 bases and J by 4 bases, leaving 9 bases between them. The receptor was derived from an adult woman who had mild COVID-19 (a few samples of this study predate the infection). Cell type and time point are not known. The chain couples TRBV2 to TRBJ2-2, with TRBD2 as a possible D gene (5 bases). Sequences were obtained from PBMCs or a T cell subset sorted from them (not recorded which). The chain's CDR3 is CASSDRGSTGELFF. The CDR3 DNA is TGTGCCAGCAGTGATAGAGGGAGCACCGGGGAGCTGTTTTTT.